One sample yielded the 5 T cell receptor beta chains listed below, sequenced in a study of shared clonotypes between healthy human individuals (dated by TCRdb to the early 2020s). The library was obtained by the immunoSEQ multiplex PCR assay. Held by TCRdb, this immuneACCESS table contains in-frame sequences only and omits some clones. Under half of the omission traces to an unresolved V gene where checked; the cause of the rest is unknown. The sample table holds under 850,000 clones, of which 80% to 95% were seen once. The top ten clonotypes cover around 24% of the sample. CD8 naive samples consisted of CD45RO-negative cells that were positively selected for CCR7, yielding a CD45RA+CCR7+ population without TemRA cells. Sequencing was carried out using naive CD8+ T cells sorted from blood. The intended sense of this specimen's cell subset or site label: CD45RA+CCR7+. The source of these receptors is a man aged 25-40 years in good health.

This clone has just one count. A read error may be the cause here, since a much bigger clone is one base away. The chain joins TRBV6-5 to TRBJ2-5; D gene unclear. Trimming cost V 5 bases and J 2 bases, with 0 bases left between them. The CDR3 spans 10 residues. Germline values: CDR1 MNHEY, CDR2 SVGAGI. DNA for the CDR3: TGTGCCAGCAGTCAAGAGACCCAGTACTTC. Protein product: CASSQETQYF.

The J gene is TRBJ2-2, the V gene TRBV28, with D unresolved. This CDR3 spans 13 amino acids. The germline V gene encodes CDR1 MDHEN and CDR2 SYDVKM. Trimming removed 10 bases from V and 1 base from J, with 10 bases in between. The CDR3 DNA reads TGTGCCACTCCTCGAGAGAACACCGGGGAGCTGTTTTTT. Protein product: CATPRENTGELFF.

The rearrangement uses TRBV4-1 and TRBJ1-1; a weak D match, TRBD1 (6 bases). The CDR3 sequence is 16 residues long. Germline CDR1 and CDR2: MGHRA and YSYEKL. Trimming cost V 1 base and J 0 bases, with 12 bases left between them. The CDR3 loop is CASSQGQAALNTEAFF. The CDR3 nucleotides read TGCGCCAGCAGCCAAGGACAGGCGGCATTGAACACTGAAGCTTTCTTT.

This chain links TRBV20-1 with TRBJ2-3; no firm D call. The CDR3 sequence is 11 residues long. With 2 bases removed from V and 6 bases from J, the gap between germline ends came to 6 bases. Looked up from germline, CDR1 is DFQATT and CDR2 is SNEGSKA (reference sequence). In DNA, the CDR3 is TGCAGTGCTAGATCATCGGATACGCAGTATTTT. Translating gives CSARSSDTQYF.

The chain links TRBV28 to TRBJ2-7; 8 nucleotides match TRBD2. The CDR3 extends over 15 amino acids. Germline assignment: CDR1 MDHEN and CDR2 SYDVKM. Trimming at V came to 1 base and at J to 3 bases, leaving 5 bases not matched to a gene. CDR3 sequence (DNA): TGTGCCAGCAGTTTATTAGCGGGATCTGTCTACGAGCAGTACTTC. It translates to CASSLLAGSVYEQYF.